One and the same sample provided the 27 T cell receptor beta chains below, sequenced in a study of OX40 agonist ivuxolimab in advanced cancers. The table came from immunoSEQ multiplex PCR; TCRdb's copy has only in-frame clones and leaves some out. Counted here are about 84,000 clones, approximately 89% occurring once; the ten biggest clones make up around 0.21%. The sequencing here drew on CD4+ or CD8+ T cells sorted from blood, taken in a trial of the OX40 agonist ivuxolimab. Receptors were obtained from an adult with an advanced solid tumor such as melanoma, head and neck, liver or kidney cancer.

The CDR3, as DNA: TGCAGCGTTGAAGCGGGGGGCACAGATACGCAGTATTTT. It encodes CSVEAGGTDTQYF. The chain employs TRBV29-1 and TRBJ2-3; possibly TRBD2 for D (6 bases). Germline lookup yields CDR1 SQVTM and CDR2 ANQGSEA. CDR3 length equals 13 residues. The ends were cut back, 1 base at V and 1 base at J, with 6 bases in the middle.

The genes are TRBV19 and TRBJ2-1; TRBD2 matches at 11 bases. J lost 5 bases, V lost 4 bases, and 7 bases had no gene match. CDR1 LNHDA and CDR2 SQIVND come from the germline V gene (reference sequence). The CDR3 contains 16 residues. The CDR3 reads CASSTLAGGTNNEQFF. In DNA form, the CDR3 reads TGTGCCAGTAGTACCTTAGCGGGAGGGACTAACAATGAGCAGTTCTTC. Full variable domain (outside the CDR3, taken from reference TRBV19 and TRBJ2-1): DGGITQSPKYLFRKEGQNVTLSCEQNLNHDAMYWYRQDPGQGLRLIYYSQIVNDFQKGDIAEGYSVSREKKESFPLTVTSAQKNPTAFYLCASSTLAGGTNNEQFFGPGTRLTVL.

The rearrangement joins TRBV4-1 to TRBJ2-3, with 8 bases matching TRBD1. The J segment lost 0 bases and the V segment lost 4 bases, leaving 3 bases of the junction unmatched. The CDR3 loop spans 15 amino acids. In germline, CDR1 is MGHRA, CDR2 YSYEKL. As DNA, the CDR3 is TGCGCCAGCAGCCCTCAGGGGGCTAGCACAGATACGCAGTATTTT. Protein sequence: CASSPQGASTDTQYF.

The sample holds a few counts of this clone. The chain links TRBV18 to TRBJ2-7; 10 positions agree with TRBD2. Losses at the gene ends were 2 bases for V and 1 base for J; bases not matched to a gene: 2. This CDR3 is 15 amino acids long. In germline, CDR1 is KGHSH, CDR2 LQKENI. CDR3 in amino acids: CASSPGGLASYEQYF. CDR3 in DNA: TGTGCCAGCTCACCAGGGGGACTAGCGTCCTACGAGCAGTACTTC.

CDR3: CASSPPGGGRSYNEQFF. CDR3 bases: TGTGCCAGCTCCCCTCCCGGCGGAGGACGGTCCTACAATGAGCAGTTCTTC. The chain employs TRBV18 and TRBJ2-1; D is perhaps TRBD2 (5 bases). CDR3 length: 17 residues. The ends were cut back, 6 bases at V and 1 base at J, with 19 bases in the middle. Germline-derived CDR1 and CDR2 are KGHSH and LQKENI. The variable domain in full, completed from reference TRBV18 and TRBJ2-1, reads NAGVMQNPRHLVRRRGQEARLRCSPMKGHSHVYWYRQLPEEGLKFMVYLQKENIIDESGMPKERFSAEFPKEGPSILRIQQVVRGDSAAYFCASSPPGGGRSYNEQFFGPGTRLTVL.

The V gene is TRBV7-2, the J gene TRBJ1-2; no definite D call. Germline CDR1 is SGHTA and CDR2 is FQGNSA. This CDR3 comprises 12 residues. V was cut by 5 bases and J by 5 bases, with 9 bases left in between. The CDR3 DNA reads TGTGCCAGCAGCCCCCAGGAGTATGGCTACACCTTC. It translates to CASSPQEYGYTF.

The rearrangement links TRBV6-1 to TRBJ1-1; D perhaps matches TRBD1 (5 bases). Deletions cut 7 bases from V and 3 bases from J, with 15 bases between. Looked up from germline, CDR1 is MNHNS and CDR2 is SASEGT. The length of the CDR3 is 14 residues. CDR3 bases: TGTGCCAGCACCAGGAGCGGGGCGTACACTGAAGCTTTCTTT. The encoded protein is CASTRSGAYTEAFF.

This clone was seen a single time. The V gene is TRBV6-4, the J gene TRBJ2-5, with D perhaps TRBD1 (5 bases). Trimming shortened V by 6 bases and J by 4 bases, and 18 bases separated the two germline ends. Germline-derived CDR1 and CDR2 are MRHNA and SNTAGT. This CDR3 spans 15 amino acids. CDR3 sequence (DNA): TGTGCCAGCAGCCGCTATGGGGCAGCTACAGAGACCCAGTACTTC. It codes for CASSRYGAATETQYF.

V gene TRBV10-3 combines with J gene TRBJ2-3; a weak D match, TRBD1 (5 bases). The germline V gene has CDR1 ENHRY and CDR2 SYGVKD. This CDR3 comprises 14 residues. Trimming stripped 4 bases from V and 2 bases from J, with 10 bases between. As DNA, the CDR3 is TGTGCCATCAGTGGGGCCGGACACACAGATACGCAGTATTTT. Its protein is CAISGAGHTDTQYF.

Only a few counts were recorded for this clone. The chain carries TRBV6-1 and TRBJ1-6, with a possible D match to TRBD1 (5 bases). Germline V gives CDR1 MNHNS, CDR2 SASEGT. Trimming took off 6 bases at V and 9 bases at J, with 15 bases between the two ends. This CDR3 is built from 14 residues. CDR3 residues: CASRLQGPGSPLHF. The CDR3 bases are TGTGCCAGCAGACTCCAGGGACCCGGTTCACCCCTCCACTTT.

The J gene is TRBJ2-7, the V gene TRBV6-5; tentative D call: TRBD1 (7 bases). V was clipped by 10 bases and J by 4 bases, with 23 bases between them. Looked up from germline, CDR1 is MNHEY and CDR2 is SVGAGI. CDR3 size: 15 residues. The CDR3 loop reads CATYAGPGGRYEQYF. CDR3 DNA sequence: TGTGCCACCTACGCCGGTCCAGGGGGGCGATACGAGCAGTACTTC.

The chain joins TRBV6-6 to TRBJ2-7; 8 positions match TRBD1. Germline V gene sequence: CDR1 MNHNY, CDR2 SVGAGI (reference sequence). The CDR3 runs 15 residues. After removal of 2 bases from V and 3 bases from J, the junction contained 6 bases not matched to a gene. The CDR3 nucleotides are TGTGCCAGCAGTTACCAACAGACAGGGGTCTACGAGCAGTACTTC. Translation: CASSYQQTGVYEQYF.

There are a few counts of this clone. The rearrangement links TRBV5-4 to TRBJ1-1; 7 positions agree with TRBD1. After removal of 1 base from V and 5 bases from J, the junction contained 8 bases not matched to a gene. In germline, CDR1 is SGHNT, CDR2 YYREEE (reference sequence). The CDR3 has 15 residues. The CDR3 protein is CASSLRRGGATEAFF. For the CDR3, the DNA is TGTGCCAGCAGCTTGCGGCGAGGGGGCGCGACTGAAGCTTTCTTT.

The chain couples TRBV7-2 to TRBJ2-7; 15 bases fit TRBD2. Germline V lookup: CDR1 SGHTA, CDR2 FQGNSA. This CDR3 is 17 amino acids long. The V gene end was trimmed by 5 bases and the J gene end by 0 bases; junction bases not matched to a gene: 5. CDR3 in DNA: TGTGCCAGCAGCCCTCGGACTAGCGGGAGGGTCTCCTACGAGCAGTACTTC. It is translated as CASSPRTSGRVSYEQYF.

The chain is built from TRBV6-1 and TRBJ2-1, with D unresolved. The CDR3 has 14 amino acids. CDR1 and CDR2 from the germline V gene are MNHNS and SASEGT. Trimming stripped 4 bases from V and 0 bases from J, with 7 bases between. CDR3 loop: CASSAQSSYNEQFF. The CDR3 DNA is TGTGCCAGCAGTGCACAGAGCTCCTACAATGAGCAGTTCTTC.

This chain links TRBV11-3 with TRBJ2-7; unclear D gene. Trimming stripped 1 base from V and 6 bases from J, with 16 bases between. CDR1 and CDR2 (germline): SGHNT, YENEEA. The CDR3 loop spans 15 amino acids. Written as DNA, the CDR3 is TGTGCCAGCAGCTTAGGACTCCTCTGGGTTCTCGAGCAGTACTTC. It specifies CASSLGLLWVLEQYF.

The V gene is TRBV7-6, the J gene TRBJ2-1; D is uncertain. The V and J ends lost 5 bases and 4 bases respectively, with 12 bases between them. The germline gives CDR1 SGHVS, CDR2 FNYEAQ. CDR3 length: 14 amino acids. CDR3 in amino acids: CASSPPQTYNEQFF. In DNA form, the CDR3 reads TGTGCCAGCAGCCCTCCTCAGACATACAATGAGCAGTTCTTC.

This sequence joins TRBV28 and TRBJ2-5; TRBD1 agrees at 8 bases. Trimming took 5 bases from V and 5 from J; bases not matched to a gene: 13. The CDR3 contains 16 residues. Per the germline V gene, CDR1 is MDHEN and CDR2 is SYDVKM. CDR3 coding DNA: TGTGCCAGCAGTCCCCGGACAGGGAGAATAGGGGAGACCCAGTACTTC. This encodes CASSPRTGRIGETQYF.

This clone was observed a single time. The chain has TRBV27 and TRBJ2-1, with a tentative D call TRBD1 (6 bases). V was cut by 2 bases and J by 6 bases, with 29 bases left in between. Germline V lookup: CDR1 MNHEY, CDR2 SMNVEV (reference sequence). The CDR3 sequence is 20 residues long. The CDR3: CASSLRQGWRLVPRGNEQFF. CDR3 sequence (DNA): TGTGCCAGCAGTTTACGGCAGGGGTGGAGGCTAGTTCCTCGGGGCAATGAGCAGTTCTTC.

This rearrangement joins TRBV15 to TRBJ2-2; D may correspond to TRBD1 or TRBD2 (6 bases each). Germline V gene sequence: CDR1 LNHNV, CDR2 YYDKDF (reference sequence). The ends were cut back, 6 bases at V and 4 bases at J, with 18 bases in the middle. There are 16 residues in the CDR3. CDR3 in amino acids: CATRGATGAGTGELFF. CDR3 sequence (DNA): TGTGCCACCAGGGGAGCGACGGGGGCCGGCACCGGGGAGCTGTTTTTT. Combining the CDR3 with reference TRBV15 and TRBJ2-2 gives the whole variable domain DAMVIQNPRYQVTQFGKPVTLSCSQTLNHNVMYWYQQKSSQAPKLLFHYYDKDFNNEADTPDNFQSRRPNTSFCFLDIRSPGLGDTAMYLCATRGATGAGTGELFFGEGSRLTVL.

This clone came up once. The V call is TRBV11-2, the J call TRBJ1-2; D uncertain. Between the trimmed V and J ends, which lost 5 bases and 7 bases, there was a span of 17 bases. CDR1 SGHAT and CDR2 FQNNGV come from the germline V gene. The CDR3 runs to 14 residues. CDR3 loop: CASSRDYDAGGYTF. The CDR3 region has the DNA TGTGCCAGCAGCCGAGATTATGACGCAGGTGGCTACACCTTC.

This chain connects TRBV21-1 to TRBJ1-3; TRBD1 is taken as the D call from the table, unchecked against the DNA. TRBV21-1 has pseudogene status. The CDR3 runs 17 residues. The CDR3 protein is CASSTPGQGGSGNTIYF. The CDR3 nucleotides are TGTGCCAGCAGCACCCCGGGACAGGGAGGCTCTGGAAACACCATATATTTT.

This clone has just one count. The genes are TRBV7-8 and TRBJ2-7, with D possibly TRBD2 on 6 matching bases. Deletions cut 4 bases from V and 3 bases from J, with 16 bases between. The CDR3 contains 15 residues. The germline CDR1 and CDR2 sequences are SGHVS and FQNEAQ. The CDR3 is CASSSEGTLNYEQYF. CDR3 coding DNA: TGTGCCAGCAGCTCGGAAGGGACTCTGAACTACGAGCAGTACTTC.

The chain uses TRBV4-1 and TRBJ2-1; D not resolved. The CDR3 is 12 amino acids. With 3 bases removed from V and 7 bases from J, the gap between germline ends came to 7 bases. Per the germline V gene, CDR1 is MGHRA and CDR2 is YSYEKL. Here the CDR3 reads CASSQPVNEQFF. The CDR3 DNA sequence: TGCGCCAGCAGCCAGCCGGTTAATGAGCAGTTCTTC.

Here the CDR3 reads CASSFRTSGSTSSYEQYF. In nucleotides, the CDR3 is TGTGCCAGCAGCTTCCGGACTAGCGGTTCCACAAGCTCCTACGAGCAGTACTTC. The rearrangement links TRBV5-5 to TRBJ2-7, with 10 positions matching TRBD2. Germline assignment: CDR1 SGHKS and CDR2 YYEKEE (reference sequence). J gave up 0 bases and V 2 bases, and 11 bases lay outside the gene matches. The CDR3 is 18 residues long.

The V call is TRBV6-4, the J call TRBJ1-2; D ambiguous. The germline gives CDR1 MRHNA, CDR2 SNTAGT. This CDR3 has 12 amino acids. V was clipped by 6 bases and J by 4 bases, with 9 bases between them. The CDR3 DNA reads TGTGCCAGCAGGGGGTCTTTCTATGGCTACACCTTC. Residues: CASRGSFYGYTF.

Written as DNA, the CDR3 is TGTGCCTCGAAGGAGGGAGGGAATCAGCCCCAGCATTTT. Protein: CASKEGGNQPQHF. The chain combines TRBV10-3 with TRBJ1-5; D is unclear. V was shortened by 11 bases and J by 4 bases, with 15 bases between the two germline ends. This CDR3 region has 13 residues. CDR1 is ENHRY, CDR2 SYGVKD, per germline.